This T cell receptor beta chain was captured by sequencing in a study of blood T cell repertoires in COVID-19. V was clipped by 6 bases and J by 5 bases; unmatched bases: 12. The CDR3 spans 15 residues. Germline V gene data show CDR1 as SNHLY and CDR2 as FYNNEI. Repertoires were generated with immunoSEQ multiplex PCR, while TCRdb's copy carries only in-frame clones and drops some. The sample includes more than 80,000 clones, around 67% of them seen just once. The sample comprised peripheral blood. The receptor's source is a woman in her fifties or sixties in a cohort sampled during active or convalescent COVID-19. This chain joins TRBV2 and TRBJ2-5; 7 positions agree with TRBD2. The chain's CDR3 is CASRMAGLPTETQYF. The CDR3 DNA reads TGTGCCAGCAGGATGGCGGGACTACCTACGGAGACCCAGTACTTC.